In this sample, the clone carrying this TCR beta chain turned up once. Its antigen is unknown. This sample is part of a study of cytomegalovirus exposure and HLA in healthy donors. Only in-frame clones appear in the TCRdb table, and some are missing; sequencing was by immunoSEQ multiplex PCR. This table has some 170,000 clones, less than 90% appearing once. Findings and caveats of the study: The investigators catalogued under 200 TCR beta chains as cytomegalovirus-associated. In a later analysis, first-cohort TCR clusters were found to tend to co-occur in the 100 to 150 validation repertoires.

This sequence originates from a man aged 25 to 40 in good health and CMV-seropositive. The sample was PBMCs.

CDR3 loop: CASSLGGEDTDTQYF. The CDR3 DNA is TGTGCCAGCAGCTTAGGCGGGGAGGACACAGATACGCAGTATTTT. The chain is built from TRBV5-5 and TRBJ2-3, with D possibly TRBD2 on 6 matching bases. The V gene's germline CDR1 is SGHKS and CDR2 YYEKEE (reference sequence). V was trimmed by 2 bases and J by 2 bases, leaving 12 bases between them. CDR3 length equals 15 residues.